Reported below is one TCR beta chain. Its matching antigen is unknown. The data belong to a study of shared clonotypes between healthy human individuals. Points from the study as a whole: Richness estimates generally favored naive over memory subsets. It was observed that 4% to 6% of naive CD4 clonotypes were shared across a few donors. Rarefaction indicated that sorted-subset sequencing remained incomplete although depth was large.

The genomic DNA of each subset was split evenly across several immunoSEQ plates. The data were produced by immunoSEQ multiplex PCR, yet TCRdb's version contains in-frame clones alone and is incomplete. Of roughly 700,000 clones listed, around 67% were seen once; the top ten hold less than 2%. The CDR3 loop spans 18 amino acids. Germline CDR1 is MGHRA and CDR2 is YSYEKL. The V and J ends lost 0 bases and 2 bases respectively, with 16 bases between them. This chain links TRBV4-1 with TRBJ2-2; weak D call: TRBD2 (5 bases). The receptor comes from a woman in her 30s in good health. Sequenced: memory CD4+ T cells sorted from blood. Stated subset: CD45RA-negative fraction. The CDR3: CASSQDVALVRNTGELFF. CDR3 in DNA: TGCGCCAGCAGCCAAGATGTAGCGTTGGTAAGAAACACCGGGGAGCTGTTTTTT.